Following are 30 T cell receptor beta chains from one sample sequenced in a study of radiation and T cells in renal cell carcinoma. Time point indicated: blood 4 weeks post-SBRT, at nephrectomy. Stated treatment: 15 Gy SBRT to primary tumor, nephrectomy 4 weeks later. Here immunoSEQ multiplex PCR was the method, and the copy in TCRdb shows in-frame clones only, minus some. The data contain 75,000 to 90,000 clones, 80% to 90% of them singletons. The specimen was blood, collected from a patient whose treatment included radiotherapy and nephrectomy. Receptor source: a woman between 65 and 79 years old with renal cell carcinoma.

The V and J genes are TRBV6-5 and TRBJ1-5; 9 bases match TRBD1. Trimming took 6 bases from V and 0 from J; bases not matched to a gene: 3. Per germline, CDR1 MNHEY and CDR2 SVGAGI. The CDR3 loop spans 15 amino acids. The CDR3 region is CASRTGGSSNQPQHF. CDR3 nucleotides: TGTGCCAGCAGGACAGGGGGATCTAGCAATCAGCCCCAGCATTTT.

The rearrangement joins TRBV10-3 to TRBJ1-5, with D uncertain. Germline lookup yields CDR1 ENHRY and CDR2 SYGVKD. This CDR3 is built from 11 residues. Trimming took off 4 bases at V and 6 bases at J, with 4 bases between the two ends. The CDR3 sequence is CAISGGQPQHF. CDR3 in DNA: TGTGCCATCAGTGGGGGTCAGCCCCAGCATTTT.

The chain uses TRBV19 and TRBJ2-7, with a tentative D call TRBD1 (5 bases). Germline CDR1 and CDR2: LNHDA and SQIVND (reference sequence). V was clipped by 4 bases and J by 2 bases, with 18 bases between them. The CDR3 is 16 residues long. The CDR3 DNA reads TGTGCCAGTAGTAACTCGCAGGGTACCTTAACCTACGAGCAGTACTTC. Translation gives CASSNSQGTLTYEQYF. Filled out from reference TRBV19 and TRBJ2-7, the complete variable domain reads DGGITQSPKYLFRKEGQNVTLSCEQNLNHDAMYWYRQDPGQGLRLIYYSQIVNDFQKGDIAEGYSVSREKKESFPLTVTSAQKNPTAFYLCASSNSQGTLTYEQYFGPGTRLTVT.

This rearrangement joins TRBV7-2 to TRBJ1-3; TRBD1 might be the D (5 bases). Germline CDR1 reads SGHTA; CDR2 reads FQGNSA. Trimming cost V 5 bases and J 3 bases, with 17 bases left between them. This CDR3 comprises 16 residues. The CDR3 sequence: CASSLRTKGNGNTIYF. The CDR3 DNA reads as TGTGCCAGCAGCCTCCGGACTAAGGGGAATGGAAACACCATATATTTT.

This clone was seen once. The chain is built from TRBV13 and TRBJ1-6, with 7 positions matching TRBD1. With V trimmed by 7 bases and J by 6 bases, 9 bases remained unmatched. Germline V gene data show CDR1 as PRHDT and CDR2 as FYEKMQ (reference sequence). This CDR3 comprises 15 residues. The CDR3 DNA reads TGTGCCAGCAAGCTCCGGACAGGCCTTAATTCACCCCTCCACTTT. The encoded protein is CASKLRTGLNSPLHF.

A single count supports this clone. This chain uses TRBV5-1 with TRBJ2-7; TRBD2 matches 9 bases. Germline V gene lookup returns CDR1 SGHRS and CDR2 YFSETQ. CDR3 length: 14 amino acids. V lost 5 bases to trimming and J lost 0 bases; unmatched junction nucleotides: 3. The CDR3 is CASSNSGGSYEQYF. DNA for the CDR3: TGCGCCAGCAGTAATAGCGGGGGCTCCTACGAGCAGTACTTC.

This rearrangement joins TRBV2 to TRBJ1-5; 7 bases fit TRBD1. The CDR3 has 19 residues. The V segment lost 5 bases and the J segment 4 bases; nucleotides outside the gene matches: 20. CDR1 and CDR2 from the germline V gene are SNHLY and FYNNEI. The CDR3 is CASSRSQGGLGNKNQPQHF. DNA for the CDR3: TGTGCCAGCAGTCGTTCGCAGGGGGGCCTCGGTAATAAGAATCAGCCCCAGCATTTT.

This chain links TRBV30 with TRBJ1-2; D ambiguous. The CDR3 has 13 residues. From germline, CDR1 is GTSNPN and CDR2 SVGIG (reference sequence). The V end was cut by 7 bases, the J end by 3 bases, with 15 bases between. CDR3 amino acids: CAFPTDGDYGYTF. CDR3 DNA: TGTGCCTTTCCTACAGACGGTGACTATGGCTACACCTTC.

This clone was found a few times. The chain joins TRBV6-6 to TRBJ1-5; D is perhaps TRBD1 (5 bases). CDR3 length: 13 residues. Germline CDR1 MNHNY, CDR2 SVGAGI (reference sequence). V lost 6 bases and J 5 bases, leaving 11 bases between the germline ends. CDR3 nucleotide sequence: TGTGCCAGCAGCAACAGGATAGATCAGCCCCAGCATTTT. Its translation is CASSNRIDQPQHF.

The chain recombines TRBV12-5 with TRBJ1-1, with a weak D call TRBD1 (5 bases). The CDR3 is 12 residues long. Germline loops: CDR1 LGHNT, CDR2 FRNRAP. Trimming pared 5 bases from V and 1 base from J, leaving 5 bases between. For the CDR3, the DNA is TGTGCTAGTGGTACAGGGAACACTGAAGCTTTCTTT. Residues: CASGTGNTEAFF.

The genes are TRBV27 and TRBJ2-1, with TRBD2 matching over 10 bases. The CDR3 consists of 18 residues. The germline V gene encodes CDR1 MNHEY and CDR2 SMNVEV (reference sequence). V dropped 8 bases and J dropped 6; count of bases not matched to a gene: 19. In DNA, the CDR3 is TGTGCCAGCCGGAGTTTATCCGCAGCGGGGGGGTATCTCAATGAGCAGTTCTTC. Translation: CASRSLSAAGGYLNEQFF.

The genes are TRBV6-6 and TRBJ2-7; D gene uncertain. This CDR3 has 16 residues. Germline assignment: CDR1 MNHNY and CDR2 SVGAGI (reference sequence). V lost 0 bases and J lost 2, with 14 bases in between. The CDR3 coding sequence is TGTGCCAGCAGTTACTCGTCGCGTCTTCCGACCTACGAGCAGTACTTC. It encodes CASSYSSRLPTYEQYF.

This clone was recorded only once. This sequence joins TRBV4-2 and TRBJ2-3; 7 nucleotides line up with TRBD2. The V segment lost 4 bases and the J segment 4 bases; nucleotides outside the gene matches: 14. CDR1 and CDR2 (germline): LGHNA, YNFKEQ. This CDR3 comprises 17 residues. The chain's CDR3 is CASSPEGPAGSADTQYF. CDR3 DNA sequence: TGTGCCAGCAGCCCCGAGGGCCCAGCGGGGAGCGCAGATACGCAGTATTTT.

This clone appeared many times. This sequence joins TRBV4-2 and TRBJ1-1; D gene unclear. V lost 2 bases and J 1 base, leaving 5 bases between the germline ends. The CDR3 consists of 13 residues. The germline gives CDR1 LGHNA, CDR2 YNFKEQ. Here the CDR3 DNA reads TGTGCCAGCAGCCAAAGATGGAACACTGAAGCTTTCTTT. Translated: CASSQRWNTEAFF.

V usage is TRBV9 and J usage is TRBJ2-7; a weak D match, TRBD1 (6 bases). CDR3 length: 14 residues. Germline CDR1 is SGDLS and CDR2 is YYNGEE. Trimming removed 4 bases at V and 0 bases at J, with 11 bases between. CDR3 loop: CASSPTGNSYEQYF. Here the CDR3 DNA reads TGTGCCAGCAGCCCCACAGGGAACTCCTACGAGCAGTACTTC.

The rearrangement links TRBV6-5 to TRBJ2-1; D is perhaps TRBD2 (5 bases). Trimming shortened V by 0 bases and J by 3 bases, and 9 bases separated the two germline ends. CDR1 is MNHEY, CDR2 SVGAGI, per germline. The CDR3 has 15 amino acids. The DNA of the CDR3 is TGTGCCAGCAGTTACTCGAGGGCCGTCTACAATGAGCAGTTCTTC. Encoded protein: CASSYSRAVYNEQFF.

CDR3 sequence (DNA): TGTGCCAGCAGCCCCGGACTCAAGTACGAGCAGTACTTC. This codes for CASSPGLKYEQYF. The chain links TRBV11-2 to TRBJ2-7; maybe TRBD2 (5 bases). CDR1 and CDR2 (germline): SGHAT, FQNNGV. This CDR3 is 13 amino acids long. Trimming stripped 5 bases from V and 4 bases from J, with 12 bases between.

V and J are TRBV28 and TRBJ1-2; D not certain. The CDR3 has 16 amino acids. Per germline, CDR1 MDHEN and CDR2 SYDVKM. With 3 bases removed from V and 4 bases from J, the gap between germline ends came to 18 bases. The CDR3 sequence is CASSFIHFGGAYGYTF. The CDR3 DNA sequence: TGTGCCAGCAGTTTCATTCATTTCGGTGGTGCCTATGGCTACACCTTC.

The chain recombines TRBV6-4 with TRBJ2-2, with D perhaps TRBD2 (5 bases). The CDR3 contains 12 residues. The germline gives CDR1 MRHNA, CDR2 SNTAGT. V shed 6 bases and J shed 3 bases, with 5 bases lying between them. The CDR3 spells CASRRDTGELFF. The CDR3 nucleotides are TGTGCCAGCAGGAGGGACACCGGGGAGCTGTTTTTT.

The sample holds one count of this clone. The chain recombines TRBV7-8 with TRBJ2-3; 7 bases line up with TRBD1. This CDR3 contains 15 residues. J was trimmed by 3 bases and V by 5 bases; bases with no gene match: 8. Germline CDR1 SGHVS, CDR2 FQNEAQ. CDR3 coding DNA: TGTGCCAGCAGCCTACGGGACAGCTTGACAGATACGCAGTATTTT. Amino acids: CASSLRDSLTDTQYF.

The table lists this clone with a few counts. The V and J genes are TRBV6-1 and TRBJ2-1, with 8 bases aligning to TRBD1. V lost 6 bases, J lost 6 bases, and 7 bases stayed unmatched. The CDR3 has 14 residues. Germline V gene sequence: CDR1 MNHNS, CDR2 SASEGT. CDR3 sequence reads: CASRDRGIGNEQFF. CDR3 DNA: TGTGCCAGCAGAGACAGGGGAATAGGCAATGAGCAGTTCTTC.

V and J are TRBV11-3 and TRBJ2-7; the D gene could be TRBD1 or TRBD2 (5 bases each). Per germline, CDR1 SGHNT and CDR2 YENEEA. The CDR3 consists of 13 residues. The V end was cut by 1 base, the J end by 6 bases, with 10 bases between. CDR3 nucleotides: TGTGCCAGCAGCTTAGCTACAGGAGGCGAGCAGTACTTC. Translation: CASSLATGGEQYF.

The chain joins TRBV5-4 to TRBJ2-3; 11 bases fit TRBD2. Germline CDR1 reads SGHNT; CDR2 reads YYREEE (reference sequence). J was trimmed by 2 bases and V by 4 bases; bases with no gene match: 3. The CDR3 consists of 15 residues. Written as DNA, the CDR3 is TGTGCCAGCAGCCATAGCGGGGGGGACACAGATACGCAGTATTTT. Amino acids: CASSHSGGDTDTQYF.

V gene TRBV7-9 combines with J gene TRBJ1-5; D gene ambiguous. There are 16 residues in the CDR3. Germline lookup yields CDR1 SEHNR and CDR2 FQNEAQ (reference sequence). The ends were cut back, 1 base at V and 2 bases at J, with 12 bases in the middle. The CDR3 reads CASSLGDRGGNQPQHF. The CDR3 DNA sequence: TGTGCCAGCAGCTTAGGTGATCGGGGAGGCAATCAGCCCCAGCATTTT.

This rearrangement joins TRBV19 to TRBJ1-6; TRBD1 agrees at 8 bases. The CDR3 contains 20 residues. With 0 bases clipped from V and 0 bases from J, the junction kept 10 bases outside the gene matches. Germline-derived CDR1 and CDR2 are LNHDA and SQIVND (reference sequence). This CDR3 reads CASSIDLSGTGGSYNSPLHF. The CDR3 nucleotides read TGTGCCAGTAGTATAGATCTATCGGGGACAGGAGGCTCCTATAATTCACCCCTCCACTTT.

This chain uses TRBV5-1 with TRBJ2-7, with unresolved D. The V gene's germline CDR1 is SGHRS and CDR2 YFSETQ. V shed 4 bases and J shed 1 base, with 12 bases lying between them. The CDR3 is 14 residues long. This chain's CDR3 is CASSPSEGSYEQYF. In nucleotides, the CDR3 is TGCGCCAGCAGCCCCTCGGAAGGGTCCTACGAGCAGTACTTC.

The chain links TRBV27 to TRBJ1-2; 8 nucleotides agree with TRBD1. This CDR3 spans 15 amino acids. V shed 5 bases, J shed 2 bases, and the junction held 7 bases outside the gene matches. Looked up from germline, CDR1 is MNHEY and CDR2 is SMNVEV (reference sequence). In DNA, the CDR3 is TGTGCCAGCAGTCTGGGCAGGGGGCGCAACTATGGCTACACCTTC. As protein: CASSLGRGRNYGYTF.

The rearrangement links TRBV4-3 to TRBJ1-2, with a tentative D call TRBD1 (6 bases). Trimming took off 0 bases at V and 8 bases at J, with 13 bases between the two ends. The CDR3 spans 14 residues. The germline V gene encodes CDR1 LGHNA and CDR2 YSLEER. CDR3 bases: TGCGCCAGCAGCCAAGAAGGGACATACGCCGGCTACACCTTC. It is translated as CASSQEGTYAGYTF.

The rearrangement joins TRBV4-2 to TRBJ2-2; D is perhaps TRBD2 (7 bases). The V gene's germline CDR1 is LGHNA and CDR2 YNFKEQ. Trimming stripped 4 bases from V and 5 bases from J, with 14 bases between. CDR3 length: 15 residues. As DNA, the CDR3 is TGTGCCAGCAGCCGCGCGGGGGCTGAGACCGGGGAGCTGTTTTTT. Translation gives CASSRAGAETGELFF.

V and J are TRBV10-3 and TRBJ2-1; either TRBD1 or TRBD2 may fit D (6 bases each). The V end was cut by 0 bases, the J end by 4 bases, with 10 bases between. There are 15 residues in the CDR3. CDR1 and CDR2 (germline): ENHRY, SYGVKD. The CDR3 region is CAISESGGGYNEQFF. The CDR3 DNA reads TGTGCCATCAGTGAGTCGGGGGGCGGTTACAATGAGCAGTTCTTC.